The sequence of this TCR beta chain was determined in a study of shared clonotypes between healthy human individuals. This clone occurred once. This table comes from immunoSEQ multiplex PCR, and its TCRdb copy is limited to in-frame clones, with some not included. This sample has roughly 1,100,000 clones, with under 80% found just once. In germline, CDR1 is MNHEY, CDR2 SMNVEV (reference sequence). V lost 6 bases to trimming and J lost 0 bases, with 11 bases between them. This CDR3 contains 14 residues. The chain uses TRBV27 and TRBJ1-1; D uncertain. The source material was memory CD4+ T cells sorted from blood. Subset of the sample: CD45RA-negative fraction. The clonotype comes from a man between 18 and 35 years old in good health. The CDR3 bases are TGTGCCAGCAGCCCAGCCCCGATGAACACTGAAGCTTTCTTT. Residues: CASSPAPMNTEAFF.